This T cell receptor (beta chain) appears in the sequencing data of a study of blood T cell repertoires in COVID-19. Study-level information: From the United States, Italy and Spain came samples of acute and convalescent COVID-19. The analysed material was cDNA or gDNA that came from T cells, B-cell-depleted T cells, or PBMCs.

As processed by the authors: Using reference gene primer amplification, nucleated cell counts were estimated. The table came from immunoSEQ multiplex PCR; TCRdb's copy has only in-frame clones and leaves some out. The D gene and trimming were derived from the DNA, and the V and J assignments and clone size from that table. This table has roughly 280,000 clones, approximately 92% appearing once. All recovered Cohort 3 donors got two negative PCRs, got clearance, or saw symptom resolution. Losses at the gene ends were 1 base for V and 0 bases for J; bases not matched to a gene: 4. CDR1 and CDR2 from the germline V gene are SGHRS and YFSETQ. The CDR3 is 15 amino acids.

The source is a woman under 30 who had recovered from COVID-19. Sequencing input: PBMCs or T cells enriched from blood (not recorded which). This chain connects TRBV5-1 to TRBJ2-7; 7 bases are shared with TRBD2. The CDR3 is CASSLTGRGSYEQYF. For the CDR3, the DNA is TGCGCCAGCAGCTTGACGGGGAGGGGCTCCTACGAGCAGTACTTC. Full variable domain (rest looked up from reference TRBV5-1 and TRBJ2-7): KAGVTQTPRYLIKTRGQQVTLSCSPISGHRSVSWYQQTPGQGLQFLFEYFSETQRNKGNFPGRFSGRQFSNSRSEMNVSTLELGDSALYLCASSLTGRGSYEQYFGPGTRLTVT.